This T cell receptor beta chain was obtained from a study of early T cells in non-severe SARS-CoV-2 infection. For the study at large: Sequencing used unsorted whole-blood bulk RNA, so chains lack pairing. General study points: A preference for anti-spike CD8 responses marked VDJdb matching, which missed private and CD4 specificities.

Each cDNA molecule carried a unique molecular identifier. A single record per CDR3 protein comes from TCRdb applying MiXCR to the 5' RACE reads. The sample shows over 50,000 distinct CDR3 sequences, around 12% of them seen only once. This clonotype was seen many times. The antigen remains unidentified. CDR1 and CDR2 (germline): SEHNR, FQNEAQ (reference sequence). V shed 2 bases and J shed 4 bases, with 23 bases lying between them. This CDR3 spans 18 amino acids. This rearrangement joins TRBV7-9 to TRBJ2-5; D is possibly TRBD2 (6 bases). This receptor was taken from an adult who was a healthcare worker with PCR-confirmed SARS-CoV-2 infection or an uninfected control (not recorded which). Source material: whole blood. DNA of the CDR3: TGTGCCAGCAGCTTAAGGTCGGGGGAGGACCCCATTGGAGAGACCCAGTACTTC. Protein sequence: CASSLRSGEDPIGETQYF.